The 28 T cell receptor beta chains reported below all come from one sample, sequenced in a study of early T cells in non-severe SARS-CoV-2 infection. One entry per CDR3 protein results from TCRdb running MiXCR on the 5' RACE reads. The table includes approximately 100,000 distinct CDR3 sequences, roughly 15% detected once. Sequencing input: whole blood. These receptors originate from an adult who was a healthcare worker with PCR-confirmed SARS-CoV-2 infection or an uninfected control (not recorded which).

This chain links TRBV20-1 with TRBJ2-6; D gene uncertain. V lost 6 bases to trimming and J lost 1 base, with 10 bases between them. The CDR3 contains 14 residues. CDR1 and CDR2 (germline): DFQATT, SNEGSKA (reference sequence). The CDR3 DNA follows: TGCAGTGCCGAGCCCCAATCTGGGGCCAACGTCCTGACTTTC. It is translated as CSAEPQSGANVLTF.

This clonotype came up a few times. This sequence joins TRBV9 and TRBJ2-4; the match to TRBD1 covers 10 bases. Germline V gene data show CDR1 as SGDLS and CDR2 as YYNGEE. The CDR3 covers 14 residues. Losses at the gene ends were 3 bases for V and 4 bases for J; bases not matched to a gene: 1. DNA of the CDR3: TGTGCCAGCAGCGCGGGACAGGGGAAAAACATTCAGTACTTC. It encodes CASSAGQGKNIQYF.

At least ten counts were recorded for this clonotype. The V and J genes are TRBV4-2 and TRBJ2-3; TRBD2 matches 8 bases. The V segment lost 0 bases and the J segment 4 bases; nucleotides outside the gene matches: 6. Germline-derived CDR1 and CDR2 are LGHNA and YNFKEQ. This CDR3 is 16 amino acids long. CDR3 DNA: TGTGCCAGCAGCCAAGATGGTGCGGGGGGCCCAGATACGCAGTATTTT. This translates into CASSQDGAGGPDTQYF.

This clonotype was seen a few times. The J gene is TRBJ1-1, the V gene TRBV4-3, with 11 bases aligning to TRBD1. J lost 6 bases, V lost 4 bases, and 19 bases had no gene match. Germline CDR1 is LGHNA and CDR2 is YSLEER. This CDR3 region has 19 residues. This chain's CDR3 is CASSRGPGQGVNRGAEAFF. DNA for the CDR3: TGCGCCAGCAGCCGAGGACCGGGACAGGGGGTAAACCGAGGTGCTGAAGCTTTCTTT.

This rearrangement joins TRBV7-2 to TRBJ2-3; 11 nucleotides match TRBD2. V shed 5 bases, J shed 4 bases, and the junction held 17 bases outside the gene matches. The CDR3 totals 19 residues. From germline, CDR1 is SGHTA and CDR2 FQGNSA. The CDR3 sequence is CASSRYVLLAGVLSDTQYF. The CDR3 region has the DNA TGTGCCAGCAGCCGCTACGTCCTACTAGCGGGGGTACTATCAGATACGCAGTATTTT.

The chain is built from TRBV13 and TRBJ1-5; D is unclear. The germline CDR1 and CDR2 sequences are PRHDT and FYEKMQ (reference sequence). The CDR3 length is 12 residues. Trimming removed 3 bases at V and 3 bases at J, with 3 bases between. The CDR3 DNA follows: TGTGCCAGCAGCTTCGCCAATCAGCCCCAGCATTTT. The encoded protein is CASSFANQPQHF.

The V gene is TRBV12-3 or TRBV12-4, the J gene TRBJ1-2; D not resolved. The CDR3 runs to 13 residues. V lost 6 bases and J 11 bases, leaving 19 bases between the germline ends. The CDR3 coding sequence is TGTGCCAGCAGCCGGAGTGGTGGTGCCTATTACACCTTC. Its protein is CASSRSGGAYYTF.

This sequence joins TRBV2 and TRBJ2-5, with 10 bases lining up with TRBD1. V gave up 8 bases and J gave up 5 bases; unmatched junction bases: 8. CDR1 is SNHLY, CDR2 FYNNEI, per germline. The CDR3 length is 14 residues. The CDR3 region has the DNA TGTGCCAGCTCAGGGGACAGGGGATTTGAGACCCAGTACTTC. Residues: CASSGDRGFETQYF.

This chain joins TRBV18 and TRBJ2-2; 9 nucleotides align to TRBD1. Germline V gives CDR1 KGHSH, CDR2 LQKENI. V shed 4 bases, J shed 6 bases, and the junction held 3 bases outside the gene matches. The CDR3 covers 14 residues. The CDR3 nucleotides read TGTGCCAGCTCACGGACAGGGGACGCCGGGGAGCTGTTTTTT. Translation gives CASSRTGDAGELFF.

The sample holds many counts of this clonotype. The chain joins TRBV7-9 to TRBJ2-1; TRBD1 matches at 7 bases. Germline trimming cut 5 bases from V and 3 bases from J; bases unmatched to any gene: 10. The CDR3 has 16 residues. Germline V gene lookup returns CDR1 SEHNR and CDR2 FQNEAQ (reference sequence). In DNA form, the CDR3 reads TGTGCCAGCAGCCCACTTCAAGGGGGCTTCTACAATGAGCAGTTCTTC. Its translation is CASSPLQGGFYNEQFF.

In this sample, this clonotype turned up a few times. The chain has TRBV7-6 and TRBJ2-2; either TRBD1 or TRBD2 may fit D (5 bases each). This CDR3 comprises 15 residues. Trimming shortened V by 1 base and J by 6 bases, and 12 bases separated the two germline ends. Germline CDR1 and CDR2: SGHVS and FNYEAQ. In nucleotides, the CDR3 is TGTGCCAGCAGCTTAGGGCCGGGGACGGCCGGGGAGCTGTTTTTT. This gives the protein CASSLGPGTAGELFF.

This chain links TRBV12-3 or TRBV12-4 with TRBJ1-3; TRBD1 aligns across 8 bases. CDR3 length: 15 residues. The junction had 6 bases not matched to a gene; V was cut back by 6 bases and J by 2 bases. In nucleotides, the CDR3 is TGTGCCAGCAGAGGACAGGGCAGAACTGGAAACACCATATATTTT. Its protein product is CASRGQGRTGNTIYF.

V gene TRBV20-1 combines with J gene TRBJ2-3, with TRBD2 identical over 8 bases. V trimming: 6 bases; J trimming: 8 bases; junction bases outside the gene matches: 16. Germline values: CDR1 DFQATT, CDR2 SNEGSKA (reference sequence). The CDR3 is made up of 15 amino acids. The CDR3 loop reads CSAPEAGGPSGTQYF. CDR3 bases: TGCAGTGCCCCCGAGGCGGGGGGCCCGTCGGGTACGCAGTATTTT.

The rearrangement joins TRBV2 to TRBJ2-2; 7 bases agree with TRBD2. The CDR3 loop spans 15 amino acids. CDR1 and CDR2 (germline): SNHLY, FYNNEI. V lost 2 bases and J lost 4; bases outside the gene matches: 4. CDR3 loop: CASSERGDGTGELFF. In DNA form, the CDR3 reads TGTGCCAGCAGTGAACGGGGGGACGGCACCGGGGAGCTGTTTTTT.

V and J are TRBV7-9 and TRBJ2-1, with TRBD2 as a possible D gene (6 bases). From germline, CDR1 is SEHNR and CDR2 FQNEAQ (reference sequence). The V end lost 1 base, the J end lost 4 bases, and 11 bases lay between the germline ends. The CDR3 runs to 15 residues. The DNA of the CDR3 is TGTGCCAGCAGCTTAGAGCGGGTCCTTTACAATGAGCAGTTCTTC. Its translation is CASSLERVLYNEQFF.

This clonotype has more than one count but fewer than ten. A junction end diverges from the germline sequence, so it may reflect a read error. The chain is built from TRBV18 and TRBJ1-2; D perhaps matches TRBD1 (5 bases). This CDR3 region has 14 residues. Per germline, CDR1 KGHSH and CDR2 LQKENI. The CDR3 DNA sequence: TGTGCCAACTCACCCCAGACTTGGGGCGATGGCTACACCTTC. It specifies CANSPQTWGDGYTF.

The rearrangement links TRBV27 to TRBJ1-4, with unresolved D. V lost 3 bases and J lost 5, with 7 bases in between. The germline CDR1 and CDR2 sequences are MNHEY and SMNVEV (reference sequence). The CDR3 loop spans 13 amino acids. CDR3 nucleotides: TGTGCCAGCAGTTTTAGAAGCAATGAAAAACTGTTTTTT. It specifies CASSFRSNEKLFF. Full variable domain (outside the CDR3, taken from reference TRBV27 and TRBJ1-4): EAQVTQNPRYLITVTGKKLTVTCSQNMNHEYMSWYRQDPGLGLRQIYYSMNVEVTDKGDVPEGYKVSRKEKRNFPLILESPSPNQTSLYFCASSFRSNEKLFFGSGTQLSVL.

This clonotype has just a few counts. This sequence joins TRBV12-5 and TRBJ1-1; the match to TRBD1 covers 9 bases. The CDR3 totals 16 residues. Trimming removed 0 bases from V and 1 base from J; junction bases left unmatched: 3. Germline loops: CDR1 LGHNT, CDR2 FRNRAP. CDR3 in amino acids: CASGLVLGQGNTEAFF. CDR3 coding DNA: TGTGCTAGTGGTTTGGTCTTGGGACAGGGGAACACTGAAGCTTTCTTT. Complete variable domain (other parts from reference TRBV12-5 and TRBJ1-1): DARVTQTPRHKVTEMGQEVTMRCQPILGHNTVFWYRQTMMQGLELLAYFRNRAPLDDSGMPKDRFSAEMPDATLATLKIQPSEPRDSAVYFCASGLVLGQGNTEAFFGQGTRLTVV.

The rearrangement links TRBV4-3 to TRBJ1-5; no clear D. The CDR3 spans 15 residues. The V gene's germline CDR1 is LGHNA and CDR2 YSLEER. The V and J ends lost 0 bases and 5 bases respectively, with 11 bases between them. The DNA of the CDR3 is TGCGCCAGCAGCCAAGATCTTTTAGTGTATCAGCCCCAGCATTTT. Protein product: CASSQDLLVYQPQHF.

This chain connects TRBV19 to TRBJ2-2; D is perhaps TRBD1 (5 bases). This CDR3 region has 13 residues. Trimming took 11 bases from V and 0 from J, leaving 10 bases between them. Germline V gene data show CDR1 as LNHDA and CDR2 as SQIVND (reference sequence). This CDR3 is CAVDSTNTGELFF. CDR3 coding DNA: TGTGCCGTTGACAGTACGAACACCGGGGAGCTGTTTTTT. Full variable domain (missing parts from reference TRBV19 and TRBJ2-2): DGGITQSPKYLFRKEGQNVTLSCEQNLNHDAMYWYRQDPGQGLRLIYYSQIVNDFQKGDIAEGYSVSREKKESFPLTVTSAQKNPTAFYLCAVDSTNTGELFFGEGSRLTVL.

The chain is built from TRBV5-5 and TRBJ1-4; 8 nucleotides agree with TRBD1. V was pared by 4 bases and J by 5 bases, with 7 bases of the junction left unmatched. Germline loops: CDR1 SGHKS, CDR2 YYEKEE (reference sequence). The CDR3 has 15 amino acids. The DNA for the CDR3 is TGTGCCAGCAGCCTCCGGGACAGGCTAAATGAAAAACTGTTTTTT. This gives the protein CASSLRDRLNEKLFF.

The V call is TRBV18, the J call TRBJ2-2; a weak D match, TRBD1 (5 bases). The CDR3 is made up of 17 amino acids. The V end was cut by 0 bases, the J end by 0 bases, with 11 bases between. Germline V gene data show CDR1 as KGHSH and CDR2 as LQKENI. In nucleotides, the CDR3 is TGTGCCAGCTCACCACCCGCGCAGGGAACGAACACCGGGGAGCTGTTTTTT. Translation: CASSPPAQGTNTGELFF. Full variable domain (missing parts from reference TRBV18 and TRBJ2-2): NAGVMQNPRHLVRRRGQEARLRCSPMKGHSHVYWYRQLPEEGLKFMVYLQKENIIDESGMPKERFSAEFPKEGPSILRIQQVVRGDSAAYFCASSPPAQGTNTGELFFGEGSRLTVL.

This clonotype was detected only a few times. The chain has TRBV20-1 and TRBJ2-5; TRBD2 agrees at 7 bases. The CDR3 sequence is 14 residues long. Trimming removed 6 bases from V and 5 bases from J; junction bases left unmatched: 12. Germline V gene data show CDR1 as DFQATT and CDR2 as SNEGSKA (reference sequence). The DNA for the CDR3 is TGCAGTGCCCCTGAGGGAGGGCCTTCTGAGACCCAGTACTTC. This sequence encodes CSAPEGGPSETQYF.

Only a few counts were recorded for this clonotype. The chain joins TRBV5-5 to TRBJ2-3; perhaps TRBD2 as D (5 bases). This CDR3 spans 17 amino acids. V was clipped by 0 bases and J by 6 bases, with 20 bases between them. CDR1 is SGHKS, CDR2 YYEKEE, per germline (reference sequence). The CDR3 loop reads CASSLDAILLETDTQYF. The CDR3 DNA reads as TGTGCCAGCAGCTTGGATGCTATACTACTAGAGACGGATACGCAGTATTTT.

This clonotype has more than one count but fewer than ten. V and J are TRBV9 and TRBJ1-1; D might be TRBD1 (5 bases). The V and J ends lost 0 bases and 0 bases respectively, with 9 bases between them. Germline CDR1 is SGDLS and CDR2 is YYNGEE. There are 15 residues in the CDR3. CDR3 in amino acids: CASSVAGGVNTEAFF. The DNA for the CDR3 is TGTGCCAGCAGCGTAGCGGGGGGAGTGAACACTGAAGCTTTCTTT.

This clonotype came up many times. The V call is TRBV28, the J call TRBJ2-2, with TRBD1 identical over 9 bases. This CDR3 has 15 amino acids. Germline V gene data show CDR1 as MDHEN and CDR2 as SYDVKM. Trimming removed 4 bases from V and 6 bases from J; junction bases left unmatched: 6. DNA for the CDR3: TGTGCCAGCAGTTACAGGGGGCGCTCGGCCGGGGAGCTGTTTTTT. Its protein product is CASSYRGRSAGELFF.

This clonotype was counted only a few times. The rearrangement uses TRBV20-1 and TRBJ2-5, with 9 nucleotides matching TRBD2. The germline V gene encodes CDR1 DFQATT and CDR2 SNEGSKA (reference sequence). The CDR3 contains 16 residues. The V and J ends lost 3 bases and 2 bases, in that order; junction bases with no gene match: 10. The CDR3 DNA is TGCAGTGCTAGTGATAGCGGGAGAGGGGGTCAAGAGACCCAGTACTTC. It codes for CSASDSGRGGQETQYF.

This clonotype was counted ten times or more. The chain has TRBV7-9 and TRBJ2-1, with a weak D call TRBD1 (5 bases). The CDR3 is 13 residues long. V gave up 5 bases and J gave up 6 bases, with 11 bases separating them. The germline CDR1 and CDR2 sequences are SEHNR and FQNEAQ (reference sequence). The CDR3 protein is CASSPGMRNEQFF. In nucleotides, the CDR3 is TGTGCCAGCAGCCCAGGGATGCGCAATGAGCAGTTCTTC.